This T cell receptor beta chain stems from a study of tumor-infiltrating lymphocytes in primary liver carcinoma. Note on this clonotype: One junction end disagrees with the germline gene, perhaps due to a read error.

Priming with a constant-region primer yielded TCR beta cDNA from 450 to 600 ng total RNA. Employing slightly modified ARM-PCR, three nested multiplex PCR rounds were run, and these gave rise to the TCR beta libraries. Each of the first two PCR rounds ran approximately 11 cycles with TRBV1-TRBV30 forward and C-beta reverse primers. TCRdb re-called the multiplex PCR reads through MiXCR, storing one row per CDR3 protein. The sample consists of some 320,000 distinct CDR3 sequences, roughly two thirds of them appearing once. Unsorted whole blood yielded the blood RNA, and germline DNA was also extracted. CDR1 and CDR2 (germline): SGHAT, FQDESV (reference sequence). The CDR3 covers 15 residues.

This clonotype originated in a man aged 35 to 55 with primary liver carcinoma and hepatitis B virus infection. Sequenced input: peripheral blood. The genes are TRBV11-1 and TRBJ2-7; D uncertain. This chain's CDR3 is CASSSNGRNSYGQYF. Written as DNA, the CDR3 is TGTGCCAGCAGCTCAAATGGACGGAACTCCTACGGGCAGTACTTC. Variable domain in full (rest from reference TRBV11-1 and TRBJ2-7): EAEVAQSPRYKITEKSQAVAFWCDPISGHATLYWYRQILGQGPELLVQFQDESVVDDSQLPKDRFSAERLKGVDSTLKIQPAELGDSAMYLCASSSNGRNSYGQYFGPGTRLTVT.